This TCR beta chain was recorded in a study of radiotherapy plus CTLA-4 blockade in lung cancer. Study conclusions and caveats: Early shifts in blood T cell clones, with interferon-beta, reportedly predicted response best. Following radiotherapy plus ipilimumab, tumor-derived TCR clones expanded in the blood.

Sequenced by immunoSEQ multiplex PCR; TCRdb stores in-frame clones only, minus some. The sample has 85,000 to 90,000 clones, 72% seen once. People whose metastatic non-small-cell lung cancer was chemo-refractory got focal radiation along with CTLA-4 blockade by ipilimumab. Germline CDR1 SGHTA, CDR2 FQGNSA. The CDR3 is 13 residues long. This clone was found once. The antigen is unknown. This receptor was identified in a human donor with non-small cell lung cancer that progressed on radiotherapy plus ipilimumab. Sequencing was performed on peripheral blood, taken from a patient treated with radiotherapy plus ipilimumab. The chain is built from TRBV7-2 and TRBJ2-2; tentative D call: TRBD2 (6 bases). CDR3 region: CAAGLPNTGELFF. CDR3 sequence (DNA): TGTGCTGCAGGACTACCGAACACCGGGGAGCTGTTTTTT. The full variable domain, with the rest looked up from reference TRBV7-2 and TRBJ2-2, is GAGVSQSPSNKVTEKGKDVELRCDPISGHTALYWYRQSLGQGLEFLIYFQGNSAPDKSGLPSDRFSAERTGGSVSTLTIQRTQQEDSAVYLCAAGLPNTGELFFGEGSRLTVL.